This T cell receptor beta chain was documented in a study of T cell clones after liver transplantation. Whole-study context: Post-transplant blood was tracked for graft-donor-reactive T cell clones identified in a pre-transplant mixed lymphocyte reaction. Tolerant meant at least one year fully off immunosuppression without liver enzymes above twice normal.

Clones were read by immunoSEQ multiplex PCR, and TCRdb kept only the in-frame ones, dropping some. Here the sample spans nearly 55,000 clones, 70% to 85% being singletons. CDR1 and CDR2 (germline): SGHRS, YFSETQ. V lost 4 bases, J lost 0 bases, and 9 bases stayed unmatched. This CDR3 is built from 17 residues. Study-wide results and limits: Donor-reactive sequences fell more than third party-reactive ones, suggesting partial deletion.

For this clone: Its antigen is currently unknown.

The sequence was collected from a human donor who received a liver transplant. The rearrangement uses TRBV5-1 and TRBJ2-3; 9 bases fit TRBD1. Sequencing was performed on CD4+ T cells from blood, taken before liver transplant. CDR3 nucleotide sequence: TGCGCCAGCAGCGCCGGAGGGGGACAGGGTAGCACAGATACGCAGTATTTT. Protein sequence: CASSAGGGQGSTDTQYF.